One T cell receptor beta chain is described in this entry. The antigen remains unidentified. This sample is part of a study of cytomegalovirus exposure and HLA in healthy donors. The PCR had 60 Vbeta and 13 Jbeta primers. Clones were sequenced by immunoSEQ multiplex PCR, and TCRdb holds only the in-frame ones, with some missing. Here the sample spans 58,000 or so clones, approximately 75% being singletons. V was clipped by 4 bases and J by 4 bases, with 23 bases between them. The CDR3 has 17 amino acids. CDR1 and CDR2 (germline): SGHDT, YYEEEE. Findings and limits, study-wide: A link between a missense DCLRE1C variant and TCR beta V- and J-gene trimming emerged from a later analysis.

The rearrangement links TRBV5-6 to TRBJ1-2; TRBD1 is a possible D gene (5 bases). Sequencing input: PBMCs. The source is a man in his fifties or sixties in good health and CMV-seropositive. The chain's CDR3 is CASSAGEGRASAYGYTF. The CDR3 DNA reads TGTGCCAGCAGCGCCGGGGAGGGGAGGGCGTCGGCCTATGGCTACACCTTC. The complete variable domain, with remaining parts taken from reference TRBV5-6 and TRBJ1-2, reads DAGVTQSPTHLIKTRGQQVTLRCSPKSGHDTVSWYQQALGQGPQFIFQYYEEEERQRGNFPDRFSGHQFPNYSSELNVNALLLGDSALYLCASSAGEGRASAYGYTFGSGTRLTVV.